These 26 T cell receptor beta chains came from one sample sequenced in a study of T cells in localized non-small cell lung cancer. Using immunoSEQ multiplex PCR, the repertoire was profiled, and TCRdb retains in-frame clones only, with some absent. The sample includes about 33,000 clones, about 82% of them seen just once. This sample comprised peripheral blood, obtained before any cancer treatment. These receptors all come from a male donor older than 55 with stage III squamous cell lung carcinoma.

For the CDR3, the DNA is TGTGCCACCAGCAACGGGATCGACTACAATGAGCAGTTCTTC. Translating it yields CATSNGIDYNEQFF. The genes are TRBV15 and TRBJ2-1; TRBD2 might be the D (5 bases). This CDR3 is 14 amino acids long. V lost 4 bases, J lost 3 bases, and 10 bases lay in between. Per the germline V gene, CDR1 is LNHNV and CDR2 is YYDKDF (reference sequence).

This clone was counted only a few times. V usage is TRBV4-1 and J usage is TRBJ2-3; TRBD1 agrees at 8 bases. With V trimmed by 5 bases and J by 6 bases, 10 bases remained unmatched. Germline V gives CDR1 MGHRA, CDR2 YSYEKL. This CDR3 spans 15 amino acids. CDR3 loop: CASSSPTGGLDTQYF. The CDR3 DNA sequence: TGCGCCAGCAGCTCGCCTACAGGGGGGTTGGATACGCAGTATTTT.

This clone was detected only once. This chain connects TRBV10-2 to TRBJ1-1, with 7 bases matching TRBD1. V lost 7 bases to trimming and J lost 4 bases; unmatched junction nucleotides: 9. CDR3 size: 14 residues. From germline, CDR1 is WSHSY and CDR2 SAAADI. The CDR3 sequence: CASTQGGLGTEAFF. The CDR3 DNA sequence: TGCGCCAGCACTCAAGGGGGCCTGGGCACTGAAGCTTTCTTT.

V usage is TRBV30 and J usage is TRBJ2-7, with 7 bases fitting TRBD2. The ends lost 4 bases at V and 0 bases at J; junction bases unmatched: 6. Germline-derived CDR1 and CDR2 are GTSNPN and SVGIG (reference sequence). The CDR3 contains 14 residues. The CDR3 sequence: CAWKAGGNSYEQYF. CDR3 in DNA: TGTGCCTGGAAGGCCGGGGGGAACTCCTACGAGCAGTACTTC.

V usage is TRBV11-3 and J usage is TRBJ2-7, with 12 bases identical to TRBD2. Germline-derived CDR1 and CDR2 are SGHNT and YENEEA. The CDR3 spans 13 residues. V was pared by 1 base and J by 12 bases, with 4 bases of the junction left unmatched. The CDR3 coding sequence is TGTGCCAGCAGCTTAGGACTAGCGGGAGACCCGTACTTC. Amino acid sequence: CASSLGLAGDPYF.

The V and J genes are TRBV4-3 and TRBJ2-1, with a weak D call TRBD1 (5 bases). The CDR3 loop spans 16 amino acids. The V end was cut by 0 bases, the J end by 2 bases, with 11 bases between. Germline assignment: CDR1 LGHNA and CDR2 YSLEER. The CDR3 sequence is CASSQDGAVTYNEQFF. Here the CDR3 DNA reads TGCGCCAGCAGCCAAGATGGGGCGGTTACCTACAATGAGCAGTTCTTC.

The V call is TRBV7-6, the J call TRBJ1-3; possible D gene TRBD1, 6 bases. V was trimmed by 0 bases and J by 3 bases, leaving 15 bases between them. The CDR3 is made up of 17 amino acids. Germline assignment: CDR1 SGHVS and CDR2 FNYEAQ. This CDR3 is CASSLAPPGANGNTIYF. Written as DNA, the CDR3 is TGTGCCAGCAGCTTAGCTCCACCGGGGGCTAATGGAAACACCATATATTTT.

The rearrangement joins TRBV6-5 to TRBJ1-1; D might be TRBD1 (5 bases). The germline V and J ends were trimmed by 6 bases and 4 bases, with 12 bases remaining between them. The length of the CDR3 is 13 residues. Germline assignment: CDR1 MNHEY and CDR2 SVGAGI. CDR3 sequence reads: CASSPDRSTEAFF. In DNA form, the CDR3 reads TGTGCCAGCAGCCCTGACAGATCCACTGAAGCTTTCTTT.

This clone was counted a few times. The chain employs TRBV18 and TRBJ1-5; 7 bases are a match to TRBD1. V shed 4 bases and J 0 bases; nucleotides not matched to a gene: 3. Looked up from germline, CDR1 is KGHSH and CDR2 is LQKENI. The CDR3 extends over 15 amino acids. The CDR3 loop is CASSLGTDSNQPQHF. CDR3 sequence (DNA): TGTGCCAGCTCACTTGGGACAGATAGCAATCAGCCCCAGCATTTT. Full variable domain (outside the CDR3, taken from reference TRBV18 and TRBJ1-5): NAGVMQNPRHLVRRRGQEARLRCSPMKGHSHVYWYRQLPEEGLKFMVYLQKENIIDESGMPKERFSAEFPKEGPSILRIQQVVRGDSAAYFCASSLGTDSNQPQHFGDGTRLSIL.

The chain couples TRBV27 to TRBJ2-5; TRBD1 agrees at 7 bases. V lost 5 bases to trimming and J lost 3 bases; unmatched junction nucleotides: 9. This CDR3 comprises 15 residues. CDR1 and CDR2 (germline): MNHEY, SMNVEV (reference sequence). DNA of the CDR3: TGTGCCAGCAGTCGCCCGGGACAGCGGAAAGAGACCCAGTACTTC. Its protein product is CASSRPGQRKETQYF.

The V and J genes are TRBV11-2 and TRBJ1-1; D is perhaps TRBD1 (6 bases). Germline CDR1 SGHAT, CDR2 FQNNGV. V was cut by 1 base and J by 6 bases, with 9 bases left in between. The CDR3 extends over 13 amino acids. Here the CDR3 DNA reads TGTGCCAGCAGCTTAGGGGGGGGCCCTGAAGCTTTCTTT. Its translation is CASSLGGGPEAFF.

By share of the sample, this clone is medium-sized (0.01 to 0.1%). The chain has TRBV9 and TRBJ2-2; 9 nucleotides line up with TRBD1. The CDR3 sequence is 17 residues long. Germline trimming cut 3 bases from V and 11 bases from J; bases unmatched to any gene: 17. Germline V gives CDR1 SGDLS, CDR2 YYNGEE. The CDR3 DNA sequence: TGTGCCAGCAGCGCTACGCAAACCCTCGGGACAGGGAGAGAGCTGTTTTTT. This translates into CASSATQTLGTGRELFF.

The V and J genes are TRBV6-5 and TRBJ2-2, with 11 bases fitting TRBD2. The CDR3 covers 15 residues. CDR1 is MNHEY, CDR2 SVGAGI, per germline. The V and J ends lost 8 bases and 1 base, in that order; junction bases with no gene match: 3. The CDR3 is CASCSGRVNTGELFF. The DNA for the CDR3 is TGTGCCAGCTGTAGCGGGAGGGTGAACACCGGGGAGCTGTTTTTT.

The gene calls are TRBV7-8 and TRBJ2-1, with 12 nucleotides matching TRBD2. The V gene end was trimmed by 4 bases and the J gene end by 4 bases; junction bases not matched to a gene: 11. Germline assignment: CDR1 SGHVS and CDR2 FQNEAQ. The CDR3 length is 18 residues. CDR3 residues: CASSSTRTSGNFYNEQFF. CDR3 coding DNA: TGTGCCAGCAGCTCAACTAGGACTAGCGGGAATTTTTACAATGAGCAGTTCTTC.

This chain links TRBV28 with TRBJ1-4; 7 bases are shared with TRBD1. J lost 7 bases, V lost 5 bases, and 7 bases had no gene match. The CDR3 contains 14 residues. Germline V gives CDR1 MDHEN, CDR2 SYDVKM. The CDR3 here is CASSLPTGFEKLFF. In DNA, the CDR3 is TGTGCCAGCAGTCTCCCGACAGGGTTTGAAAAACTGTTTTTT.

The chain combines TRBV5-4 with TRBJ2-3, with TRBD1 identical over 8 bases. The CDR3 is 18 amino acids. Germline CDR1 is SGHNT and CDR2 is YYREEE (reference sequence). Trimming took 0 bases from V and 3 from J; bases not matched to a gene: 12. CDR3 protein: CASSLAHYIRQGTDTQYF. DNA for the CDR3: TGTGCCAGCAGCTTGGCCCACTATATAAGACAGGGGACAGATACGCAGTATTTT.

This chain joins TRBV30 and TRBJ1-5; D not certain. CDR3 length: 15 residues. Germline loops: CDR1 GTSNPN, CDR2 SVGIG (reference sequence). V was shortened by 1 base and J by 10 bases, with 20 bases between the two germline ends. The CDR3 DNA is TGTGCCTGGAGTGAGGGTTCGGTGCCGCAGAGCCCCCAGCATTTT. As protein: CAWSEGSVPQSPQHF.

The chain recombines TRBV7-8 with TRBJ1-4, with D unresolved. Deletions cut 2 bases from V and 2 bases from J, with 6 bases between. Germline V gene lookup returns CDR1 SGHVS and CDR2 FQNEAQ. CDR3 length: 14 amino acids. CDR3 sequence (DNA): TGTGCCAGCAGCTTACAGGCGACTAATGAAAAACTGTTTTTT. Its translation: CASSLQATNEKLFF. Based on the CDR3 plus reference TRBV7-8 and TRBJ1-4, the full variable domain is GAGVSQSPRYKVAKRGQDVALRCDPISGHVSLFWYQQALGQGPEFLTYFQNEAQLDKSGLPSDRFFAERPEGSVSTLKIQRTQQEDSAVYLCASSLQATNEKLFFGSGTQLSVL.

CDR3 in amino acids: CASSLGASGGLTDTQYF. The CDR3 DNA is TGTGCCAGCAGCTTAGGGGCTAGCGGGGGCCTCACAGATACGCAGTATTTT. The rearrangement joins TRBV7-9 to TRBJ2-3; 10 nucleotides line up with TRBD2. Germline CDR1 reads SEHNR; CDR2 reads FQNEAQ (reference sequence). This CDR3 has 17 amino acids. The V and J ends lost 1 base and 2 bases, in that order; junction bases with no gene match: 6.

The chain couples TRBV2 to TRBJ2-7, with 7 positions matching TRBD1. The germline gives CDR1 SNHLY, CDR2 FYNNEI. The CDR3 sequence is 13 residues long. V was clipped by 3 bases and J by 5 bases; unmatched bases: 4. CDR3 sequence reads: CASSDEGADEQYF. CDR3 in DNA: TGTGCCAGCAGTGATGAGGGGGCAGACGAGCAGTACTTC. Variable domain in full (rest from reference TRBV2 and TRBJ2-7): EPEVTQTPSHQVTQMGQEVILRCVPISNHLYFYWYRQILGQKVEFLVSFYNNEISEKSEIFDDQFSVERPDGSNFTLKIRSTKLEDSAMYFCASSDEGADEQYFGPGTRLTVT.

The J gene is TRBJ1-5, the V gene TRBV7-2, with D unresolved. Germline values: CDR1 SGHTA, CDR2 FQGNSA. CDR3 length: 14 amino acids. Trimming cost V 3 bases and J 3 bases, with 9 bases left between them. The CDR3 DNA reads TGTGCCAGCAGCTTGGGTCTATTCAATCAGCCCCAGCATTTT. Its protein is CASSLGLFNQPQHF.

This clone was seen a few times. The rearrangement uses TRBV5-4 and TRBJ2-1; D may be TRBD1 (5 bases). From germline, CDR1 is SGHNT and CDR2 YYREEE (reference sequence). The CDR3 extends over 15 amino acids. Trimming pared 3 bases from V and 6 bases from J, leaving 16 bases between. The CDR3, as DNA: TGTGCCAGCAGCTGGGGCGGCGGAGCCCCCAATGAGCAGTTCTTC. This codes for CASSWGGGAPNEQFF.

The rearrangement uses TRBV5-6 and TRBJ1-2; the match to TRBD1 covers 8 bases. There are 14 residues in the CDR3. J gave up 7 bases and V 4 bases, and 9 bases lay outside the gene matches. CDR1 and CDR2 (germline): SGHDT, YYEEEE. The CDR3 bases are TGTGCCAGCAGCCGAAAGACAGGGGAGACTGGCTACACCTTC. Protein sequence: CASSRKTGETGYTF.

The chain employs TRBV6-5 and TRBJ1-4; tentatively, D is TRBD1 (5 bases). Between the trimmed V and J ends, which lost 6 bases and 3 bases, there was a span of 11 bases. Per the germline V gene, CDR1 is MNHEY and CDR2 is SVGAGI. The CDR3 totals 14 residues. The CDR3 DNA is TGTGCCAGCAGGGAGTCGGGGGCTAATGAAAAACTGTTTTTT. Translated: CASRESGANEKLFF.

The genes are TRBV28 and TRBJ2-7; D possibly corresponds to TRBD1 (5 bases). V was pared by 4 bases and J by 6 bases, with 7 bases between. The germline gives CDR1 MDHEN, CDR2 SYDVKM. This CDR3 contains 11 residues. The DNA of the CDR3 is TGTGCCAGCAGTTCAGGGTTCGAGCAGTACTTC. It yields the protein CASSSGFEQYF.

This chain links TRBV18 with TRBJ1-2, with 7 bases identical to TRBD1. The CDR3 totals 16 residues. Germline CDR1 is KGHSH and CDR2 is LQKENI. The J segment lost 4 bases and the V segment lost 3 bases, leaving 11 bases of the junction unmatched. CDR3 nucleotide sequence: TGTGCCAGCTCACCTTCCAGACAGGGTTCCCGCTATGGCTACACCTTC. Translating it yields CASSPSRQGSRYGYTF.